What follows are 8 T cell receptor beta chains derived from one specimen sequenced in a study of blood T cell repertoires in COVID-19 (dated by TCRdb to 2018 to 2021). Library preparation used the immunoSEQ multiplex PCR assay. TCRdb obtained this table from immuneACCESS and retained in-frame rearrangements with V and J assigned. These tables miss some clones; where compared with another copy, unresolved V genes account for less than half of the shortfall, and the remainder is unexplained. The sample yields just over 95,000 clones; about 80% were counted once. The leading ten clones occupy around 4.1% of the sample. The sample taken for sequencing was peripheral blood. The origin of the receptors is a man aged 55 to 69 with acute or convalescent COVID-19.

This chain joins TRBV6-6 and TRBJ2-7; TRBD2 aligns across 9 bases. Germline V gene lookup returns CDR1 MNHNY and CDR2 SVGAGI (reference sequence). There are 12 residues in the CDR3. V trimming: 3 bases; J trimming: 6 bases; junction bases outside the gene matches: 0. Written as DNA, the CDR3 is TGTGCCAGCAGTTATAGCGGGAGCGAGCAGTACGTC. It encodes CASSYSGSEQYV.

This sequence joins TRBV6-5 and TRBJ2-1; the match to TRBD2 covers 13 bases. J gave up 9 bases and V 7 bases, and 9 bases lay outside the gene matches. Germline CDR1 MNHEY, CDR2 SVGAGI. The CDR3 totals 15 residues. Written as DNA, the CDR3 is TGTGCCAGCACCAACGGGGGGACTAGCGGGATTGAGCAGTTCTTC. Translating it yields CASTNGGTSGIEQFF.

This chain joins TRBV6-5 and TRBJ2-5; 8 nucleotides line up with TRBD2. The CDR3 is 11 residues long. J gave up 7 bases and V 8 bases, and 3 bases lay outside the gene matches. CDR1 MNHEY and CDR2 SVGAGI come from the germline V gene. Here the CDR3 DNA reads TGTGCCAGCCTTGCGGGAGGGACCCAGTACTTC. This sequence encodes CASLAGGTQYF.

The chain links TRBV30 to TRBJ1-1; D perhaps matches TRBD1 (6 bases). Looked up from germline, CDR1 is GTSNPN and CDR2 is SVGIG (reference sequence). Trimming removed 3 bases at V and 1 base at J, with 6 bases between. The CDR3 runs 12 residues. The CDR3 coding sequence is TGTGCCTGGAGGACAGGGAACACTGAAGCTTTCTTT. It yields the protein CAWRTGNTEAFF. The variable domain in full, with the rest retrieved from reference TRBV30 and TRBJ1-1, is SQTIHQWPATLVQPVGSPLSLECTVEGTSNPNLYWYRQAAGRGLQLLFYSVGIGQISSEVPQNLSASRPQDRQFILSSKKLLLSDSGFYLCAWRTGNTEAFFGQGTRLTVV.

V gene TRBV7-9 combines with J gene TRBJ2-3; 8 nucleotides align to TRBD1. Germline values: CDR1 SEHNR, CDR2 FQNEAQ (reference sequence). The V and J ends lost 6 bases and 1 base, in that order; junction bases with no gene match: 6. The CDR3 has 15 residues. The DNA of the CDR3 is TGTGCCAGCAGTTCCGGGACAGGCCGCACAGATACGCAGTATTTT. It specifies CASSSGTGRTDTQYF.

The CDR3 reads CAGERLLWANYGYTF. Written as DNA, the CDR3 is TGTGCCGGGGAGCGCCTCTTGTGGGCTAACTATGGCTACACCTTC. The genes are TRBV30 and TRBJ1-2; no firm D call. CDR1 is GTSNPN and CDR2 is SVGIG in the germline V gene (reference sequence). This CDR3 has 15 residues. The germline V and J ends were trimmed by 8 bases and 0 bases, with 19 bases remaining between them.

The rearrangement links TRBV19 to TRBJ2-2; possibly TRBD1 for D (8 bases). This CDR3 is built from 16 residues. The ends were cut back, 7 bases at V and 1 base at J, with 16 bases in the middle. The germline CDR1 and CDR2 sequences are LNHDA and SQIVND (reference sequence). The CDR3 bases are TGTGCCAGTATTGGGGGGGACAGGAAGAACACCGGGGAGCTGTTTTTT. Translating gives CASIGGDRKNTGELFF.

The chain is built from TRBV11-3 and TRBJ1-1; D gene ambiguous. CDR1 is SGHNT and CDR2 is YENEEA in the germline V gene. V was clipped by 1 base and J by 0 bases, with 18 bases between them. There are 18 residues in the CDR3. Written as DNA, the CDR3 is TGTGCCAGCAGCTTAGGTAGTTGGAGCAGTTTTTTGAACACTGAAGCTTTCTTT. Its translation is CASSLGSWSSFLNTEAFF.